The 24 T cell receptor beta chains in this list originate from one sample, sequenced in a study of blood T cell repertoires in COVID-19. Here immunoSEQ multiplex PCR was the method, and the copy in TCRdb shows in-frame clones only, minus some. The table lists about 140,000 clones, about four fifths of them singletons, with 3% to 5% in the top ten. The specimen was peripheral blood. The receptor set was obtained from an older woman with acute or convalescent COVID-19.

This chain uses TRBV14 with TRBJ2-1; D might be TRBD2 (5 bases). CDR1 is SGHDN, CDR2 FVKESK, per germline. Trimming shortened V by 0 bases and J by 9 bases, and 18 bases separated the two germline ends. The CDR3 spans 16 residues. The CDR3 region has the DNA TGTGCCAGCAGCCAAGAGCCAGTAGCGCTCCTAGGTGAGCAGTTCTTC. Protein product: CASSQEPVALLGEQFF. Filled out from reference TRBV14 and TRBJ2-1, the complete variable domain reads EAGVTQFPSHSVIEKGQTVTLRCDPISGHDNLYWYRRVMGKEIKFLLHFVKESKQDESGMPNNRFLAERTGGTYSTLKVQPAELEDSGVYFCASSQEPVALLGEQFFGPGTRLTVL.

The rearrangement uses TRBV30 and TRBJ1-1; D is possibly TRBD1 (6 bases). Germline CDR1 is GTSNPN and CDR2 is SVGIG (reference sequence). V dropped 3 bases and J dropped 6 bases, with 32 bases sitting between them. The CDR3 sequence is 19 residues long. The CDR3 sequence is CAWRSGRARPRGVVPEAFF. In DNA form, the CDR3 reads TGTGCCTGGAGATCCGGACGGGCTCGCCCCAGGGGAGTTGTCCCTGAAGCTTTCTTT.

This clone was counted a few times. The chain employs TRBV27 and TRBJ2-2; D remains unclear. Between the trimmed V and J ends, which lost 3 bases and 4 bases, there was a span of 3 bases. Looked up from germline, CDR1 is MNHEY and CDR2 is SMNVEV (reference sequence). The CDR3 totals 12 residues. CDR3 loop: CASSFFTGELFF. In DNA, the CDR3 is TGTGCCAGCAGTTTCTTCACCGGGGAGCTGTTTTTT.

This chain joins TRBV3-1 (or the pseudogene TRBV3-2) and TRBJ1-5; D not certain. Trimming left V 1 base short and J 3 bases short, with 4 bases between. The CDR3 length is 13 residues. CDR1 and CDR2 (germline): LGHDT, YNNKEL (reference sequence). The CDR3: CASSQAYNQPQHF. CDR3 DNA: TGTGCCAGCAGCCAAGCTTACAATCAGCCCCAGCATTTT.

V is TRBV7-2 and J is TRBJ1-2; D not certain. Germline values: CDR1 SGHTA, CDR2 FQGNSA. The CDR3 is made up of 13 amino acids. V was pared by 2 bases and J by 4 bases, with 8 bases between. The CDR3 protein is CASSLQNSYGYTF. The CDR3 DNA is TGTGCCAGCAGCTTACAGAACAGCTATGGCTACACCTTC.

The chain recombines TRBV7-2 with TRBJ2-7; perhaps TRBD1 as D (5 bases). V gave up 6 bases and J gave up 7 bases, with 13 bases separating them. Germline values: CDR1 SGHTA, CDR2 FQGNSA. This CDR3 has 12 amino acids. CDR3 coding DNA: TGTGCCAGCAGTCAGAGAAGGGGAGAGCAGTACTTC. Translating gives CASSQRRGEQYF.

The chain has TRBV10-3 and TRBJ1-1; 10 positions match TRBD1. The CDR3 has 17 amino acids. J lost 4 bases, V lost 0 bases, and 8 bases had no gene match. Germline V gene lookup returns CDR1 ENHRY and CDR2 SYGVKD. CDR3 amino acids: CAISESRDRGLGTEAFF. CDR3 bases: TGTGCCATCAGTGAGTCCCGGGACAGGGGTCTTGGCACTGAAGCTTTCTTT.

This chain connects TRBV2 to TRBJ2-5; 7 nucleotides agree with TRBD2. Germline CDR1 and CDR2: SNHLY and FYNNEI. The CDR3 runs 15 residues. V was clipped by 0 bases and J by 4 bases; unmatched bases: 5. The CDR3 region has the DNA TGTGCCAGCAGTGAAGCGCTTTGGGGGGGAGAGACCCAGTACTTC. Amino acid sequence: CASSEALWGGETQYF. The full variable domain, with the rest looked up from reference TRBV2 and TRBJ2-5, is EPEVTQTPSHQVTQMGQEVILRCVPISNHLYFYWYRQILGQKVEFLVSFYNNEISEKSEIFDDQFSVERPDGSNFTLKIRSTKLEDSAMYFCASSEALWGGETQYFGPGTRLLVL.

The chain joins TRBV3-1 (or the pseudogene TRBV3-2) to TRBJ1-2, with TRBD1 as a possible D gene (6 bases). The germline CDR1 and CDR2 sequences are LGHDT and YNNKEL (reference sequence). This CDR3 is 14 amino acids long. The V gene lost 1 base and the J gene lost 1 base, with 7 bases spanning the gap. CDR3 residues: CASSQGGGNYGYTF. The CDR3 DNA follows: TGTGCCAGCAGCCAAGGAGGGGGTAACTATGGCTACACCTTC.

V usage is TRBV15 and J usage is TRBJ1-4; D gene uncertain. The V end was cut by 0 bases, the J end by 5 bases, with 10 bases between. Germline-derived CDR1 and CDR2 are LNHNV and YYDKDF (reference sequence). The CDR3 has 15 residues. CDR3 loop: CATSRDGSLNEKLFF. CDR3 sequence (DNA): TGTGCCACCAGCAGAGATGGTAGCCTGAATGAAAAACTGTTTTTT. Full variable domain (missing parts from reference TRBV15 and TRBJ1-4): DAMVIQNPRYQVTQFGKPVTLSCSQTLNHNVMYWYQQKSSQAPKLLFHYYDKDFNNEADTPDNFQSRRPNTSFCFLDIRSPGLGDTAMYLCATSRDGSLNEKLFFGSGTQLSVL.

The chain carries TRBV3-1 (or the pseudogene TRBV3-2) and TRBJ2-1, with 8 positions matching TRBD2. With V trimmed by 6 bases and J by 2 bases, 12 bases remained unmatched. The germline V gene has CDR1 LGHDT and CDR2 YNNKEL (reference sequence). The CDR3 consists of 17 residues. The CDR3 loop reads CASRPGLADGPYNEQFF. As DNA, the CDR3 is TGTGCCAGCAGACCCGGACTAGCTGATGGCCCCTACAATGAGCAGTTCTTC.

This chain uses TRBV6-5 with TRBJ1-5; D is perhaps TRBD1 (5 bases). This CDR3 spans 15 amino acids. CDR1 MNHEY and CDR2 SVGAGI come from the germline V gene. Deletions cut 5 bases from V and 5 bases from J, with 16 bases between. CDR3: CASSPTQGSYQPQHF. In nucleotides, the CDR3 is TGTGCCAGCAGTCCAACCCAGGGATCCTATCAGCCCCAGCATTTT.

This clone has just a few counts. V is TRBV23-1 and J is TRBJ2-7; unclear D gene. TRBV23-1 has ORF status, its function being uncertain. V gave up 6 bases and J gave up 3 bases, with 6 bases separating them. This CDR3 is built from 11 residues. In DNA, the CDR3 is TGCGCCAGCAGCGGTTTCTACGAGCAGTACTTC. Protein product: CASSGFYEQYF.

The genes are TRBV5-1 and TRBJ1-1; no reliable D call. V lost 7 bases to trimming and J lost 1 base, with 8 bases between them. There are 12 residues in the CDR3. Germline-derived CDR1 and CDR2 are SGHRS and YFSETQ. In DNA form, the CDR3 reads TGCGCCAGCCACTCCCGGAACACTGAAGCTTTCTTT. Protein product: CASHSRNTEAFF.

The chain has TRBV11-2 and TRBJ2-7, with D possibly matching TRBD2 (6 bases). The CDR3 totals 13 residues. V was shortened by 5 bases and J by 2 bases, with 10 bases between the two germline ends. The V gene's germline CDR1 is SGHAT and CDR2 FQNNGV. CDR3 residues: CASSRGLAYEQYF. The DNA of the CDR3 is TGTGCCAGCAGCCGGGGACTCGCCTACGAGCAGTACTTC.

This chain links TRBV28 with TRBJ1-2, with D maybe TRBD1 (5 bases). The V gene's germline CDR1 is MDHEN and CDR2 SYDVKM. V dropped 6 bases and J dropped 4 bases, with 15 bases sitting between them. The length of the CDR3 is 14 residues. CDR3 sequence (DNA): TGTGCCAGCAGCCGCGGGAGGGGCGTCTATGGCTACACCTTC. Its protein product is CASSRGRGVYGYTF.

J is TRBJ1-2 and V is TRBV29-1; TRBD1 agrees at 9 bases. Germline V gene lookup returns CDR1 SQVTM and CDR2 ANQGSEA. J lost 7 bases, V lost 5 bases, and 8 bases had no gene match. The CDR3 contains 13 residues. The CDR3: CSVLQGAKGGYTF. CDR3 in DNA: TGCAGCGTTTTACAGGGGGCGAAGGGTGGCTACACCTTC. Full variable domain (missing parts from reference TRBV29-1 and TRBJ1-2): SAVISQKPSRDICQRGTSLTIQCQVDSQVTMMFWYRQQPGQSLTLIATANQGSEATYESGFVIDKFPISRPNLTFSTLTVSNMSPEDSSIYLCSVLQGAKGGYTFGSGTRLTVV.

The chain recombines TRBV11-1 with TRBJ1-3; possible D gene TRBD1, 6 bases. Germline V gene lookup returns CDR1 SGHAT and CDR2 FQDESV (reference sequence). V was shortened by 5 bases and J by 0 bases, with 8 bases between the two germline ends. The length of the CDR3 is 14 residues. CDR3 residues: CASSDRSSGNTIYF. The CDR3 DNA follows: TGTGCCAGCAGCGACAGGAGCTCTGGAAACACCATATATTTT.

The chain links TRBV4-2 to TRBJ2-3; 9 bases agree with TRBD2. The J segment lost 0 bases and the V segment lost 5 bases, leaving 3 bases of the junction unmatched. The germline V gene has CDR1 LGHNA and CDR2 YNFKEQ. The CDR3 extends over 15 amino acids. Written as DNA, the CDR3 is TGTGCCAGCAGCATCGGGACTAGCAGCACAGATACGCAGTATTTT. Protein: CASSIGTSSTDTQYF.

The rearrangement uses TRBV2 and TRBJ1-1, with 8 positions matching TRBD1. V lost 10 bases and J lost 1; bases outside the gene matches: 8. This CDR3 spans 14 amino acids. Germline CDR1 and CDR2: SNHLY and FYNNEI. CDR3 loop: CANDRGITNTEAFF. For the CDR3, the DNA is TGTGCCAACGACAGGGGAATAACGAACACTGAAGCTTTCTTT.

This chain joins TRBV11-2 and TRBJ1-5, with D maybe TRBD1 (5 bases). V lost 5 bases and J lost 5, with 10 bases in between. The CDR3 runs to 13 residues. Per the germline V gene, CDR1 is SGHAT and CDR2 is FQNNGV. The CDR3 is CASSPDTHQPQHF. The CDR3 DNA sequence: TGTGCCAGCAGCCCGGACACGCATCAGCCCCAGCATTTT.

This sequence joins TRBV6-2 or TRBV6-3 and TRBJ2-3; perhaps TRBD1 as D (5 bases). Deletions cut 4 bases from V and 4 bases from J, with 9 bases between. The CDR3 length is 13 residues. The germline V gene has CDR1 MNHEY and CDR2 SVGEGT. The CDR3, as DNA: TGTGCCAGCAGTTTCAGGGTGCCAGATACGCAGTATTTT. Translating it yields CASSFRVPDTQYF.

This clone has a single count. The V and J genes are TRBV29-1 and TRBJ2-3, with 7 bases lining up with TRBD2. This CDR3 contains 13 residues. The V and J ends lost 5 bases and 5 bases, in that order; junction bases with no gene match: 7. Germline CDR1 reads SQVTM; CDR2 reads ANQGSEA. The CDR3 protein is CSVMLLAVDTQYF. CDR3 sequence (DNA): TGCAGCGTTATGCTTCTAGCGGTAGATACGCAGTATTTT.

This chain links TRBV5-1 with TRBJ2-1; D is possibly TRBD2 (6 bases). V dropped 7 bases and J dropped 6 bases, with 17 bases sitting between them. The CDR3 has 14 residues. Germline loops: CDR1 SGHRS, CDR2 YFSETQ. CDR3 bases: TGCGCCAGCGGATTAACCCCCGGGGGCAATGAGCAGTTCTTC. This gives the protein CASGLTPGGNEQFF.